The 20 T cell receptor beta chains listed next were all sequenced from one sample in a study of vaccination effects on CD4 cells after COVID-19. The antigens for these receptors are not known. ViraFEST expansion of antigen-specific CD4+ T cells with viral peptide pools preceded sequencing. Following 10 days of culture, CD4+ T cells were isolated. Two-dose BNT162b2 or mRNA-1273 vaccination was given to participants. TCRdb's copy holds only in-frame clones and misses some; the assay was immunoSEQ multiplex PCR. The data hold about 30,000 clones, with roughly 80% observed a single time. The source was CD4+ T cells from PBMCs cultured with SARS-CoV-2 spike peptides, collected after COVID-19 vaccination. Source of these receptors: a human donor who received a COVID-19 vaccine. Some clones in this sample may be carry-over from other donors' samples.

This chain uses TRBV10-1 with TRBJ1-1, with D perhaps matching TRBD1 (6 bases). V was cut by 2 bases and J by 7 bases, with 14 bases left in between. Per germline, CDR1 WNHNN and CDR2 SYGVQD (reference sequence). The CDR3 has 14 amino acids. The CDR3 protein is CASSERRGPGEAFF. The CDR3 coding sequence is TGCGCCAGCAGTGAGCGTCGGGGGCCGGGTGAAGCTTTCTTT.

The chain joins TRBV2 to TRBJ2-2; 8 bases align to TRBD1. This CDR3 is built from 15 residues. Germline trimming cut 4 bases from V and 6 bases from J; bases unmatched to any gene: 7. Germline V gives CDR1 SNHLY, CDR2 FYNNEI. CDR3 in DNA: TGTGCCAGCAGTGGGTTGACAGGGGTGGCCGGGGAGCTGTTTTTT. This encodes CASSGLTGVAGELFF. The full variable domain, with the rest looked up from reference TRBV2 and TRBJ2-2, is EPEVTQTPSHQVTQMGQEVILRCVPISNHLYFYWYRQILGQKVEFLVSFYNNEISEKSEIFDDQFSVERPDGSNFTLKIRSTKLEDSAMYFCASSGLTGVAGELFFGEGSRLTVL.

The genes are TRBV27 and TRBJ2-3; no firm D call. Germline V lookup: CDR1 MNHEY, CDR2 SMNVEV (reference sequence). CDR3 length equals 15 residues. V was pared by 3 bases and J by 0 bases, with 10 bases between. The CDR3 spells CASSFRGRSTDTQYF. The CDR3, as DNA: TGTGCCAGCAGTTTCCGTGGACGTAGCACAGATACGCAGTATTTT.

The chain has TRBV20-1 and TRBJ1-5; a possible D gene is TRBD1 (6 bases). The CDR3 extends over 17 amino acids. V lost 3 bases, J lost 0 bases, and 18 bases lay in between. Looked up from germline, CDR1 is DFQATT and CDR2 is SNEGSKA (reference sequence). Here the CDR3 reads CSASLAGEDDSNQPQHF. CDR3 DNA sequence: TGCAGTGCTAGTTTGGCAGGGGAAGACGATAGCAATCAGCCCCAGCATTTT.

V is TRBV2 and J is TRBJ1-1; perhaps TRBD1 as D (6 bases). This CDR3 spans 14 amino acids. Germline lookup yields CDR1 SNHLY and CDR2 FYNNEI. V lost 5 bases to trimming and J lost 4 bases, with 14 bases between them. This CDR3 is CASSQQGLSTEAFF. The DNA for the CDR3 is TGTGCCAGCAGTCAACAGGGTTTGAGCACTGAAGCTTTCTTT.

This clone appeared once. V and J are TRBV30 and TRBJ1-3, with D hard to call. Trimming took off 2 bases at V and 5 bases at J, with 10 bases between the two ends. CDR1 GTSNPN and CDR2 SVGIG come from the germline V gene (reference sequence). The CDR3 is made up of 13 amino acids. CDR3 sequence: CAWSIGFRNTIYF. The DNA of the CDR3 is TGTGCCTGGAGTATCGGGTTTCGAAACACCATATATTTT.

The chain employs TRBV7-9 and TRBJ1-4, with a possible D match to TRBD1 (5 bases). This CDR3 comprises 14 residues. CDR1 is SEHNR and CDR2 is FQNEAQ in the germline V gene (reference sequence). V dropped 5 bases and J dropped 6 bases, with 13 bases sitting between them. The CDR3: CASSRGTRDEKLFF. The CDR3 DNA sequence: TGTGCCAGCAGCCGCGGGACTCGTGATGAAAAACTGTTTTTT. Full variable domain (remainder filled in from reference TRBV7-9 and TRBJ1-4): DTGVSQNPRHKITKRGQNVTFRCDPISEHNRLYWYRQTLGQGPEFLTYFQNEAQLEKSRLLSDRFSAERPKGSFSTLEIQRTEQGDSAMYLCASSRGTRDEKLFFGSGTQLSVL.

DNA of the CDR3: TGTGCCAGCAGCTTATGGTCGACAGGGCGCTTTGGCAATCAGCCCCAGCATTTT. Translating it yields CASSLWSTGRFGNQPQHF. The genes are TRBV7-2 and TRBJ1-5, with TRBD1 matching over 7 bases. Per the germline V gene, CDR1 is SGHTA and CDR2 is FQGNSA. After removal of 2 bases from V and 2 bases from J, the junction contained 12 bases not matched to a gene. The length of the CDR3 is 18 residues.

V and J are TRBV6-2 or TRBV6-3 and TRBJ2-7; D not resolved. Between the trimmed V and J ends, which lost 2 bases and 6 bases, there was a span of 11 bases. CDR3 size: 13 residues. CDR1 is MNHEY, CDR2 SVGEGT, per germline. Written as DNA, the CDR3 is TGTGCCAGCAGTTACCTTGTAGGGTCCGAGCAGTACGTC. Residues: CASSYLVGSEQYV.

The V call is TRBV19, the J call TRBJ2-3; TRBD2 is a possible D gene (7 bases). V gave up 4 bases and J gave up 4 bases, with 18 bases separating them. This CDR3 is 16 amino acids long. Germline assignment: CDR1 LNHDA and CDR2 SQIVND (reference sequence). The CDR3 spells CASSKSSGGISDTQYF. Here the CDR3 DNA reads TGTGCCAGTAGTAAGTCATCGGGGGGCATTTCAGATACGCAGTATTTT.

The chain recombines TRBV24-1 with TRBJ2-1; 10 nucleotides agree with TRBD1. The J segment lost 7 bases and the V segment lost 4 bases, leaving 9 bases of the junction unmatched. This CDR3 is built from 16 residues. CDR1 is KGHDR, CDR2 SFDVKD, per germline. The CDR3: CATSDMRGTGDNEQFF. In DNA, the CDR3 is TGTGCCACCAGTGACATGCGGGGGACAGGGGATAATGAGCAGTTCTTC.

This sequence joins TRBV28 and TRBJ1-2, with D perhaps TRBD1 (6 bases). Germline CDR1 and CDR2: MDHEN and SYDVKM. CDR3 length: 13 amino acids. V lost 2 bases to trimming and J lost 8 bases, with 12 bases between them. DNA of the CDR3: TGTGCCAGCAGTTTAAGGCAGGGGCGCGGCTACACCTTC. This translates into CASSLRQGRGYTF.

The chain couples TRBV6-5 to TRBJ2-1; 10 bases fit TRBD1. Germline V gives CDR1 MNHEY, CDR2 SVGAGI. V dropped 6 bases and J dropped 6; count of bases not matched to a gene: 5. The CDR3 covers 14 residues. The CDR3 DNA follows: TGTGCCAGCAGCCGACAGGGGGCAAGCAATGAGCAGTTCTTC. Residues: CASSRQGASNEQFF.

This clone occurred a few times. The V and J genes are TRBV10-3 and TRBJ1-6, with TRBD1 as a possible D gene (6 bases). The CDR3 has 14 residues. Per germline, CDR1 ENHRY and CDR2 SYGVKD. V shed 5 bases and J shed 7 bases, with 12 bases lying between them. In DNA, the CDR3 is TGTGCCATCAGTCCGACAGGTCCGAATTCACCCCTCCACTTT. It is translated as CAISPTGPNSPLHF.

The J gene is TRBJ2-2, the V gene TRBV9; D uncertain. CDR1 and CDR2 from the germline V gene are SGDLS and YYNGEE. The CDR3 sequence is 13 residues long. Trimming shortened V by 0 bases and J by 4 bases, and 4 bases separated the two germline ends. Here the CDR3 reads CASSVVGTGELFF. The CDR3 DNA is TGTGCCAGCAGCGTAGTAGGCACCGGGGAGCTGTTTTTT.

The rearrangement joins TRBV11-2 to TRBJ2-5; unclear D gene. The CDR3 has 13 residues. Germline V gene sequence: CDR1 SGHAT, CDR2 FQNNGV. V lost 3 bases and J lost 5, with 10 bases in between. The CDR3 reads CASSLRRRETQYF. The DNA for the CDR3 is TGTGCCAGCAGCTTGAGGCGCCGGGAGACCCAGTACTTC.

This clone was seen a handful of times. This sample includes further DNA sequences coding for the same CDR3. The gene calls are TRBV3-1 (or the pseudogene TRBV3-2) and TRBJ1-2; the D gene is possibly TRBD1 (5 bases). V dropped 4 bases and J dropped 8 bases, with 8 bases sitting between them. Germline loops: CDR1 LGHDT, CDR2 YNNKEL (reference sequence). CDR3 length equals 11 residues. The CDR3 DNA reads TGTGCCAGCAGCCTCAGGGCAGGCTACACCTTC. Protein: CASSLRAGYTF.

This clone has only one observation. V gene TRBV6-2 or TRBV6-3 combines with J gene TRBJ1-3; D call uncertain. Germline V gene data show CDR1 as MNHEY and CDR2 as SVGEGT. This CDR3 comprises 13 residues. V was pared by 2 bases and J by 2 bases, with 4 bases between. CDR3 sequence: CASSYPPGNTIYF. DNA of the CDR3: TGTGCCAGCAGTTACCCGCCTGGAAACACCATATATTTT.

The genes are TRBV18 and TRBJ2-3; 9 bases map to TRBD2. The trim removed 0 bases at V and 1 base at J, leaving 5 bases unmatched. Looked up from germline, CDR1 is KGHSH and CDR2 is LQKENI. The CDR3 sequence is 17 residues long. Written as DNA, the CDR3 is TGTGCCAGCTCACCACCGGGAGCGGGGGGCCGCACAGATACGCAGTATTTT. It is translated as CASSPPGAGGRTDTQYF.

The chain joins TRBV5-1 to TRBJ1-2; a weak D match, TRBD1 (5 bases). The CDR3 loop spans 14 amino acids. Germline V lookup: CDR1 SGHRS, CDR2 YFSETQ. The ends were cut back, 0 bases at V and 2 bases at J, with 8 bases in the middle. DNA for the CDR3: TGCGCCAGCAGCTTGGAACCAGGGAACTATGGCTACACCTTC. The encoded protein is CASSLEPGNYGYTF. Drawing the rest from reference TRBV5-1 and TRBJ1-2, the complete variable domain is KAGVTQTPRYLIKTRGQQVTLSCSPISGHRSVSWYQQTPGQGLQFLFEYFSETQRNKGNFPGRFSGRQFSNSRSEMNVSTLELGDSALYLCASSLEPGNYGYTFGSGTRLTVV.